Described below is a single T cell receptor (beta chain) sequence and its context. Its antigen remains undetermined. Base qualities were left out, and no much larger clone turns up one base away. Via the germline V gene (reference sequence), CDR1 is LNHDA and CDR2 SQIVND. V and J are trimmed by 5 bases and 1 base, and the gene matches miss 2 bases of the junction. The CDR3 has 14 amino acids, counting the end cysteine and phenylalanine. Only CDR3 DNA is held: 42 bases, read in frame from base 1. Patients with autoimmune disease history or receiving systemic immunosuppression were excluded from the trial. Peripheral blood for TCR sequencing was collected from all dose cohorts at baseline, on cycle 4 day 1, and on cycle 7 day 1. Samples were obtained from an open-label, multicenter, first-in-human phase I dose-escalation trial of ivuxolimab. Adults with locally advanced or metastatic melanoma, renal cell, hepatocellular, or head and neck squamous cell carcinoma were enrolled in the trial. Before TCR sequencing, CD4+ T cells and CD8+ T cells were sorted from peripheral blood as separate populations.

The source of the sample is a study of OX40 agonist ivuxolimab in advanced cancers. Concerning the study at large: Ivuxolimab was a fully human IgG2 agonistic monoclonal antibody targeting the costimulatory receptor OX40 (CD134). Intravenous ivuxolimab was administered to patients every 2 weeks at six dose levels: 0.01, 0.1, 0.3, 1.5, 3 and 10 mg/kg. Partial responses occurred in three dose-escalation patients, of whom one had hepatocellular carcinoma and two had cutaneous melanoma. The dose-escalation cohort was 82.7% male with a mean age of roughly 62 years, ranging from roughly 23 to 90. Of the 50 to 55 patients in dose escalation, about 19 had hepatocellular carcinoma, some 15 had melanoma, 9 had renal cell carcinoma and 9 had head and neck cancer. Patients were allowed to have had prior anti-PD-1, anti-PD-L1 or anti-CTLA-4 therapy, and 40% of the dose-escalation patients had previously received checkpoint inhibitors. The monotherapy dose-escalation portion (N of about 49 patients) of the phase I ivuxolimab trial is reported in the paper. Peripheral TCRbeta sequencing aimed to test whether ivuxolimab altered TCR sequence diversity and caused clonal T-cell expansion.

Paper-wide results and their limitations: Partial responders in the 0.1-3.0 mg/kg groups had among the lowest normalized peripheral clonal expansion, especially among CD8+ T cells. The antigen specificity of the peripheral T cells that underwent clonal expansion was not determined. Low levels of normalized T-cell clonal expansion were also seen in some patients who did not respond. At doses of 0.1 to 3.0 mg/kg, clonal expansion of both CD4+ and CD8+ T cells in blood was seen between baseline and week 6. On average, CD8+ T cells showed more expanded clones than CD4+ T cells after ivuxolimab.

For sequencing of the TCRbeta CDR3 region, genomic DNA was extracted from the sorted cells. The immunoSEQ Assay was used for sequencing of TCRbeta CDR3 regions. TCRdb retrieved this table from immuneACCESS and kept in-frame rearrangements only. Not all clones are present; in checked studies, unresolved V genes account for under half, and no reason is known for the remainder. This sample lists about 68,000 clones; approximately 81% were detected once. Roughly 0.69% of the sample is held by the ten biggest clonotypes. This sequence uses TRBV19 and TRBJ1-5, with 7 bases aligning to TRBD1. Sequences were derived from CD4+ or CD8+ T cells sorted from blood, sampled in a trial of the OX40 agonist ivuxolimab. This receptor was taken from an adult with an advanced solid tumor such as melanoma, head and neck, liver or kidney cancer. The CDR3 in this case is CASSRDSSNQPQHF. The sequenced DNA is TGTGCCAGTAGTCGGGACAGCAGCAATCAGCCCCAGCATTTT.